This TCR beta chain was identified during a study of blood T cell dynamics during melanoma immunotherapy. Whole-study context: First-line therapy was either pembrolizumab or nivolumab with ipilimumab for metastatic melanoma.

A remark on this clone: The antigen remains undetermined.

The study, taken as a whole, reports: Clones driving repertoire changes may be melanoma-specific or general immune activation.

Specified time point: week 3, after first cycle of checkpoint inhibitor. No patient had earlier systemic cancer treatment, concurrent immunosuppressants, or another active cancer. Germline V CDR1 and CDR2: SEHNR, FQNEAQ (reference sequence). The CDR3 consists of 14 residues. Trimming took off 2 bases at V and 3 bases at J, with 10 bases between the two ends. A fixed DNA input of 300 to 350 ng was used per bulk PBMC sample. Method: immunoSEQ multiplex PCR; TCRdb's copy keeps in-frame clones and lacks some. The sample includes 15,000 or so clones, around 88% of them seen just once. The sequencing used blood, collected from a patient treated with checkpoint blockade. The chain combines TRBV7-9 with TRBJ2-5; a possible D gene is TRBD1 (5 bases). The sequence derives from a human donor with melanoma. The CDR3 DNA sequence: TGTGCCAGCAGCTTAAGGGGTGAAAAAGAGACCCAGTACTTC. It translates to CASSLRGEKETQYF.